This T cell receptor (beta chain) was sequenced for a study of vaccination and CD4 T cells after COVID-19. This sample's treatment: roughly nine-day PBMC culture with coronavirus spike peptide pools or control peptides (ViraFEST assay). An Oncomine TCR Beta short-read assay was used to sequence the DNA from cultured CD4+ T cells. In TCRdb, the PCR reads were re-called with MiXCR into one record per CDR3 protein. The table has under 30,000 distinct CDR3 sequences, about 46% seen once. Germline assignment: CDR1 SGHRS and CDR2 YFSETQ. The J segment lost 6 bases and the V segment lost 5 bases, leaving 6 bases of the junction unmatched. The CDR3 consists of 14 residues. Notes on this clonotype: Its antigen remains unidentified.

Input material: CD4+ T cells from blood, cultured in vitro. The rearrangement links TRBV5-1 to TRBJ2-2, with TRBD1 matching 8 bases. This TCR came from a human donor who had recovered from COVID-19. CDR3 in DNA: TGCGCCAGCAGTCTCGGACAGGGTCCCGGGGAGCTGTTTTTT. Protein: CASSLGQGPGELFF.